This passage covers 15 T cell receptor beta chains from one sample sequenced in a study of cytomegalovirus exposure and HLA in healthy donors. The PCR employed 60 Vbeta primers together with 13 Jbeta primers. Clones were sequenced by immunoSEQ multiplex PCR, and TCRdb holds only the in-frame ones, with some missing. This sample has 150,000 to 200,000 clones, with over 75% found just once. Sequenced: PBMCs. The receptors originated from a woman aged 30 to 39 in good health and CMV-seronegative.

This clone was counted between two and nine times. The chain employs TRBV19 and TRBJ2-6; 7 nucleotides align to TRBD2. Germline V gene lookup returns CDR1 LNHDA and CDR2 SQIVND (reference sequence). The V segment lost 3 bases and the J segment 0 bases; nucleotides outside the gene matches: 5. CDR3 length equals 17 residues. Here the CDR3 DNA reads TGTGCCAGTAGTATCGCCGGGGGGATCTCTGGGGCCAACGTCCTGACTTTC. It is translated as CASSIAGGISGANVLTF.

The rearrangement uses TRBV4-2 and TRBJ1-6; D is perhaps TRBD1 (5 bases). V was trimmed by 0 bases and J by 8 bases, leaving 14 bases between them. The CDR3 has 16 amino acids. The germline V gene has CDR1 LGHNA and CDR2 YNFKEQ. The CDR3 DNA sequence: TGTGCCAGCAGCCAAGACAGGGCCTCGGCCTATTCACCCCTCCACTTT. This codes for CASSQDRASAYSPLHF.

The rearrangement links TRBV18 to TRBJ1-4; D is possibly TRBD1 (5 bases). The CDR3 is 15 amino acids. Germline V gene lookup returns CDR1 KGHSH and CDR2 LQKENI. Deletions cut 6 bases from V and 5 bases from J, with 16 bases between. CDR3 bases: TGTGCCAGCTCCCAGGGTGTGCCAAGCAATGAAAAACTGTTTTTT. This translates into CASSQGVPSNEKLFF.

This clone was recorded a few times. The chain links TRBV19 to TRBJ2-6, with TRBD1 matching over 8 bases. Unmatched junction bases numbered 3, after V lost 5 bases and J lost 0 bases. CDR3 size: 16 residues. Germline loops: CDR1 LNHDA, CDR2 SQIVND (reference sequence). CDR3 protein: CASSQGAISGANVLTF. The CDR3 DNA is TGTGCCAGTAGTCAGGGGGCTATCTCTGGGGCCAACGTCCTGACTTTC.

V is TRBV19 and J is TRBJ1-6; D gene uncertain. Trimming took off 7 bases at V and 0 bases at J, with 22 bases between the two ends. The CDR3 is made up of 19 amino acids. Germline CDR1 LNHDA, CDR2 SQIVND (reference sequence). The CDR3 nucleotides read TGTGCCAGTAATCCCTCCTATGCGGCGGATAGCTCCTATAATTCACCCCTCCACTTT. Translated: CASNPSYAADSSYNSPLHF.

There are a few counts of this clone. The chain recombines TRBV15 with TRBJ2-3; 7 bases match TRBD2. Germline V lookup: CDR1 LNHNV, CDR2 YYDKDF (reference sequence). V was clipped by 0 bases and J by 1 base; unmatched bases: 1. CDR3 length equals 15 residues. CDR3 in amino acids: CATSREGGGTDTQYF. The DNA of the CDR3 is TGTGCCACCAGCAGAGAGGGAGGGGGCACAGATACGCAGTATTTT.

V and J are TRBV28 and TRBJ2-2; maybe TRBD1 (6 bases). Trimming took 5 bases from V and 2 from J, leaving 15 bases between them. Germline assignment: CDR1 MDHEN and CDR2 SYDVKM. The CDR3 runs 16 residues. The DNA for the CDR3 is TGTGCCAGCAGTGGGGGCATAAGGTCCAACACCGGGGAGCTGTTTTTT. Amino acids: CASSGGIRSNTGELFF. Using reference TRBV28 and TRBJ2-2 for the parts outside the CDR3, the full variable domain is DVKVTQSSRYLVKRTGEKVFLECVQDMDHENMFWYRQDPGLGLRLIYFSYDVKMKEKGDIPEGYSVSREKKERFSLILESASTNQTSMYLCASSGGIRSNTGELFFGEGSRLTVL.

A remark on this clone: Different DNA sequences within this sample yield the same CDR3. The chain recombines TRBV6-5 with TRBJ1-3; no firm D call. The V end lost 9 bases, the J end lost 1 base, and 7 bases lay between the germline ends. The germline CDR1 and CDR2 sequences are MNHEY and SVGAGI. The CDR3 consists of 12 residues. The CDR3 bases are TGTGCCAGTAGCAATTCTGGAAACACCATATATTTT. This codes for CASSNSGNTIYF.

The CDR3 DNA sequence: TGTGCCTGGGCTCCCTCTTCCATCGGGAACACTGAAGCTTTCTTT. Its translation: CAWAPSSIGNTEAFF. The J gene is TRBJ1-1, the V gene TRBV30, with D hard to call. This CDR3 comprises 15 residues. CDR1 is GTSNPN and CDR2 is SVGIG in the germline V gene (reference sequence). The V end lost 5 bases, the J end lost 1 base, and 17 bases lay between the germline ends.

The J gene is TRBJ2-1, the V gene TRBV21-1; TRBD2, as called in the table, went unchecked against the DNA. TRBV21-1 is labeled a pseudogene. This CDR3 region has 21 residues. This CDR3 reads CASSKERQIPYYQSSYNEQFF. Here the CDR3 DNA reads TGTGCCAGCAGCAAAGAGCGGCAGATCCCCTATTACCAGAGCTCCTACAATGAGCAGTTCTTC.

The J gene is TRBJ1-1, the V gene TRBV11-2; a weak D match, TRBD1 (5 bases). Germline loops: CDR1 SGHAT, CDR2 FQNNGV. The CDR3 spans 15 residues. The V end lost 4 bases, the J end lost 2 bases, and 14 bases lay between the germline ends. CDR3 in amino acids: CASSSPRDGNTEAFF. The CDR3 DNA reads TGTGCCAGCAGCTCCCCGCGGGACGGTAACACTGAAGCTTTCTTT.

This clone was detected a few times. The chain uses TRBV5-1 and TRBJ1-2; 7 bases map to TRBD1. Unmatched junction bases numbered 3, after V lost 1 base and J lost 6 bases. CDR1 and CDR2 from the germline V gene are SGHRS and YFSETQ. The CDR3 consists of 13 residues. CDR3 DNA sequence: TGCGCCAGCAGCTTGAACAGGGGTGATGGCTACACCTTC. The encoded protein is CASSLNRGDGYTF.

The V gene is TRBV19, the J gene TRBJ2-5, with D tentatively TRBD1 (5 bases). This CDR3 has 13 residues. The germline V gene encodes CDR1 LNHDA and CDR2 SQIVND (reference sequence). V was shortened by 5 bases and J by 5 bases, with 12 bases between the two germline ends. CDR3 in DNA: TGTGCCAGTAGTGACAGATCGGGCGAGACCCAGTACTTC. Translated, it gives CASSDRSGETQYF.

The CDR3 coding sequence is TGTGCCAGCAGCTTATTGGGACAGGGAAATCAGCCCCAGCATTTT. Translated, it gives CASSLLGQGNQPQHF. The J gene is TRBJ1-5, the V gene TRBV7-9; TRBD1 aligns across 9 bases. Germline V gene sequence: CDR1 SEHNR, CDR2 FQNEAQ (reference sequence). Unmatched junction bases numbered 3, after V lost 2 bases and J lost 4 bases. The CDR3 runs 15 residues.

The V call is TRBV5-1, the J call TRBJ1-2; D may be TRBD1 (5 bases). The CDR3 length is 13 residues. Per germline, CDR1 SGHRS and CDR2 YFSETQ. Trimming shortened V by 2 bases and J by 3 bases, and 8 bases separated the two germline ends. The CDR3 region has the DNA TGCGCCAGCAGCTTATCCAGGGACTATGGCTACACCTTC. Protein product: CASSLSRDYGYTF.